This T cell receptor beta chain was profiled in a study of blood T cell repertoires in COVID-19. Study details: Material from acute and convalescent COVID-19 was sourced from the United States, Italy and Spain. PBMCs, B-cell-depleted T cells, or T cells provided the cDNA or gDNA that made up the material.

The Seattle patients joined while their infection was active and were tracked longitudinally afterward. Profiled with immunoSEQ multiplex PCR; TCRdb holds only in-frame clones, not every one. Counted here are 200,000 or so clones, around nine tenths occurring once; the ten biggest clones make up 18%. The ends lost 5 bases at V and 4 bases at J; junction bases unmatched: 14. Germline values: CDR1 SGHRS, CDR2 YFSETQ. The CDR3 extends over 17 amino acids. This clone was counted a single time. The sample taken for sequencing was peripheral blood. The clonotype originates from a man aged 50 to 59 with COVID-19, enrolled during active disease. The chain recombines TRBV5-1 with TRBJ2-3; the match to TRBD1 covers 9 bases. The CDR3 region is CASRTARTGVLADTQYF. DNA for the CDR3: TGCGCCAGCAGGACTGCGCGGACAGGGGTCTTAGCAGATACGCAGTATTTT.